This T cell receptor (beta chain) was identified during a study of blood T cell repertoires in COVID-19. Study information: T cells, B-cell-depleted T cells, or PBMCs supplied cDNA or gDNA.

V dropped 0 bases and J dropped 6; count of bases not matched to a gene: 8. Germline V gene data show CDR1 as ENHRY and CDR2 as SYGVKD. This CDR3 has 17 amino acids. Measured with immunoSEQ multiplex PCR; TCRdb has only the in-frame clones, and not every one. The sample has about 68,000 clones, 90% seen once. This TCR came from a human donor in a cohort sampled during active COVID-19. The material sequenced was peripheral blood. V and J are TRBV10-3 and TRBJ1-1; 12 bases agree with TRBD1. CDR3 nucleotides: TGTGCCATCAGTGAGTCACAAGGGACAGGGGGCGCCCCTGAAGCTTTCTTT. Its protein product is CAISESQGTGGAPEAFF.